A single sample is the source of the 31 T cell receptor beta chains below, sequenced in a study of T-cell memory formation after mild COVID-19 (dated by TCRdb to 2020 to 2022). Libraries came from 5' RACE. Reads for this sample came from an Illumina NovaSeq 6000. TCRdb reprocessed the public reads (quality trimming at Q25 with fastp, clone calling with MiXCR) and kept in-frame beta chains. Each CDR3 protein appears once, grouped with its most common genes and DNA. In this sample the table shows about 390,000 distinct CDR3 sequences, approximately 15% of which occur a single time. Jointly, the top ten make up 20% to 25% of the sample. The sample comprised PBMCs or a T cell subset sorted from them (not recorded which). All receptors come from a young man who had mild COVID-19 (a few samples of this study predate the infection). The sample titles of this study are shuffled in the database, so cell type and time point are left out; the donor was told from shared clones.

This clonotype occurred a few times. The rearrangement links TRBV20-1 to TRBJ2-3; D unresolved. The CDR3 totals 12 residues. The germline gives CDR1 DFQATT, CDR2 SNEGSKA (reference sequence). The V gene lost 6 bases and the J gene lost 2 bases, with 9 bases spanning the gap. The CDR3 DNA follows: TGCAGTGCCGAGTGGTCCACAGATACGCAGTATTTT. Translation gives CSAEWSTDTQYF.

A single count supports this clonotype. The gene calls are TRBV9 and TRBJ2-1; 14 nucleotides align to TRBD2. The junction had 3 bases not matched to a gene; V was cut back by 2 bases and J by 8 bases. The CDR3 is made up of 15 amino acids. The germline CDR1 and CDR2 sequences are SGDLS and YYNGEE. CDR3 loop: CASSVTSGGGDEQFF. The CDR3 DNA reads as TGTGCCAGCAGCGTGACTAGCGGGGGGGGAGATGAGCAGTTCTTC.

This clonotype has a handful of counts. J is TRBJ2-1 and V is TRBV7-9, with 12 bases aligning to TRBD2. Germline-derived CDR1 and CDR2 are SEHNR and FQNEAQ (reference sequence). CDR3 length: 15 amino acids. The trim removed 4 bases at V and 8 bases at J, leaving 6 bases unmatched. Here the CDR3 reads CASSYPSGGAYEQFF. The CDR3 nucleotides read TGTGCCAGCAGCTATCCTAGCGGGGGGGCCTATGAGCAGTTCTTC.

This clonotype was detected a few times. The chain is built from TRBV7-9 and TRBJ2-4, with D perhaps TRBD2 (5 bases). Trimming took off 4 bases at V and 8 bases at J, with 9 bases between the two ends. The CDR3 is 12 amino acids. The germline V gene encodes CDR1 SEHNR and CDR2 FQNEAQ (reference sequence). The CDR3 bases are TGTGCCAGCAGCTACCCGAGGGACATTCAGTACTTC. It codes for CASSYPRDIQYF.

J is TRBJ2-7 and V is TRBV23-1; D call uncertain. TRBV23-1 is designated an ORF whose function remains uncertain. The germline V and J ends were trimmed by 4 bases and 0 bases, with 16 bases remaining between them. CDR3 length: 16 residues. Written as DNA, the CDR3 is TGCGCCAGCAGTCCGCATGGGTCGATGGGCTCCTACGAGCAGTACGTC. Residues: CASSPHGSMGSYEQYV.

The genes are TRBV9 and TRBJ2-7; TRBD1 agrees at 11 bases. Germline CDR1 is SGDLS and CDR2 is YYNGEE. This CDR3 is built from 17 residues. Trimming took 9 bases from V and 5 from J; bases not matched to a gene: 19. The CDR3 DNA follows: TGTGCCAACTCTCGGCAAATCGGGAGGGACAGGGGGGACGAGCAGTACGTC. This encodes CANSRQIGRDRGDEQYV.

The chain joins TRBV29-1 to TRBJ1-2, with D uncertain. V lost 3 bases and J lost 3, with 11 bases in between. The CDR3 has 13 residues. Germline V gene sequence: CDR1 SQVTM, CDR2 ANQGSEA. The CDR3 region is CSVEEASDYGYTF. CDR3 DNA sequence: TGCAGCGTTGAGGAGGCGTCGGACTATGGCTACACCTTC.

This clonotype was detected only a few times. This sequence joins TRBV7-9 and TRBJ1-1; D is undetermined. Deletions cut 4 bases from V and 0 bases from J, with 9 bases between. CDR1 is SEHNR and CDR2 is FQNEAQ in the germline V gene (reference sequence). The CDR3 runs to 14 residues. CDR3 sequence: CASSSPAVNTEAFF. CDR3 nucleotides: TGTGCCAGCAGCTCACCGGCGGTGAACACTGAAGCTTTCTTT.

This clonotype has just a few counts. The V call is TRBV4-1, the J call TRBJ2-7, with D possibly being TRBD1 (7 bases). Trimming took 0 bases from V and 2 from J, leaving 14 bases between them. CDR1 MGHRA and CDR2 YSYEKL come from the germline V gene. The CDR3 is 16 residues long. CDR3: CASSQEGGGFPYEQYF. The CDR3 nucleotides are TGCGCCAGCAGCCAAGAAGGAGGGGGCTTCCCCTACGAGCAGTACTTC.

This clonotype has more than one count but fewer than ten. CDR3: CASSPSGTERPYEQYF. In nucleotides, the CDR3 is TGTGCCAGCAGCCCATCAGGAACTGAACGGCCCTACGAGCAGTACTTC. V usage is TRBV14 and J usage is TRBJ2-7, with D unresolved. V lost 4 bases and J lost 2, with 18 bases in between. The CDR3 extends over 16 amino acids. CDR1 is SGHDN and CDR2 is FVKESK in the germline V gene.

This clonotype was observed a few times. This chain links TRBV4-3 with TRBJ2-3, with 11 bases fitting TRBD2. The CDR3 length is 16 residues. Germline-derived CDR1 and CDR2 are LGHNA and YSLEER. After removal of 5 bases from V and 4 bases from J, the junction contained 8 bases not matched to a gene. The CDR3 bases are TGCGCCAGCAGCTACTTACTAGCGGGGGAGTCAGATACGCAGTATTTT. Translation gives CASSYLLAGESDTQYF.

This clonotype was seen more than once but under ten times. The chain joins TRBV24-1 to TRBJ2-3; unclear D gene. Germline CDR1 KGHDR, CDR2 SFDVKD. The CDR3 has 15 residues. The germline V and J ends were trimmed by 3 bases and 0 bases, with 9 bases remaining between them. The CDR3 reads CATSDPTTSTDTQYF. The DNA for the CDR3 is TGTGCCACCAGTGATCCCACGACTAGCACAGATACGCAGTATTTT.

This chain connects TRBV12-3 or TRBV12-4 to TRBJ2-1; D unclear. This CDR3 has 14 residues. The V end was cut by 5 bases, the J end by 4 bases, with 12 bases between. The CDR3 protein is CASSLDHRYNEQFF. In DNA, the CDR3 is TGTGCCAGCAGTCTTGACCATAGGTACAATGAGCAGTTCTTC.

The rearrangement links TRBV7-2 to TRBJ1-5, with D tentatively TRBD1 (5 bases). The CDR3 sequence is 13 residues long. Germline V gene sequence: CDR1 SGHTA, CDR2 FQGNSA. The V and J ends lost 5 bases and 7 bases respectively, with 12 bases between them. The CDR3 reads CASSLSYRQPQHF. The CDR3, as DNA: TGTGCCAGCAGCCTGTCTTACAGGCAGCCCCAGCATTTT.

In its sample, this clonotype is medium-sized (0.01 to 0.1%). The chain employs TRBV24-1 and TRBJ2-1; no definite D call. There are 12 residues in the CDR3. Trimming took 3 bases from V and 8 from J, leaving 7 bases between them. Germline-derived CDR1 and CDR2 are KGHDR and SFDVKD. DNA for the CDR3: TGTGCCACCAGTGATCTTAGGTATGAGCAGTTCTTC. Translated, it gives CATSDLRYEQFF.

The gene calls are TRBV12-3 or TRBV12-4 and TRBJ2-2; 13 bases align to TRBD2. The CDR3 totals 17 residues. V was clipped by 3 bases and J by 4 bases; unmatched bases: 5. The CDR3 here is CASSLTSGGPGTGELFF. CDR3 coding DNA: TGTGCCAGCAGTTTGACTAGCGGGGGGCCGGGCACCGGGGAGCTGTTTTTT.

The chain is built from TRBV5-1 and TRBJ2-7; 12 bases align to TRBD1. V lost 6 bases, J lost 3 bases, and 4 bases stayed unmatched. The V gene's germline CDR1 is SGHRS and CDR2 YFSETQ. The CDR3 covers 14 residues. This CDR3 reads CASTGQGASYEQYF. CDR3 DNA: TGCGCCAGCACGGGACAGGGGGCGAGCTACGAGCAGTACTTC.

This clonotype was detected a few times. This CDR3 reads CASSHRSDRWNGYTF. CDR3 nucleotide sequence: TGTGCCAGCAGCCATCGATCGGACAGGTGGAACGGCTACACCTTC. The V and J genes are TRBV7-8 and TRBJ1-2; 7 bases line up with TRBD1. With V trimmed by 5 bases and J by 8 bases, 14 bases remained unmatched. This CDR3 is 15 amino acids long. The germline V gene has CDR1 SGHVS and CDR2 FQNEAQ.

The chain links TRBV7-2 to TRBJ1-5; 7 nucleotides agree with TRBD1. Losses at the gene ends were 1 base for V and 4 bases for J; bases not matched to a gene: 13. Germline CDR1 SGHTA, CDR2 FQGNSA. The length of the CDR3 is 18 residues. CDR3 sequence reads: CASSLDRGGQATNQPQHF. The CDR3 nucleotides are TGTGCCAGCAGCTTAGATAGGGGTGGACAGGCAACTAATCAGCCCCAGCATTTT.

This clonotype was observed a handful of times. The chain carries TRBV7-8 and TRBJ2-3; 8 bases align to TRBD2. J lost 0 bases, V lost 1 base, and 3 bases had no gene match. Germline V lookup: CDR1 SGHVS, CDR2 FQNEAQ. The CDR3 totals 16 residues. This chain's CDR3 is CASSLEGGGSTDTQYF. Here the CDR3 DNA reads TGTGCCAGCAGCTTAGAAGGCGGGGGGAGCACAGATACGCAGTATTTT. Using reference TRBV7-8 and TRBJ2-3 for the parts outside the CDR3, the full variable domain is GAGVSQSPRYKVAKRGQDVALRCDPISGHVSLFWYQQALGQGPEFLTYFQNEAQLDKSGLPSDRFFAERPEGSVSTLKIQRTQQEDSAVYLCASSLEGGGSTDTQYFGPGTRLTVL.

The CDR3 sequence is CSEFSGTGGTEAFF. CDR3 DNA sequence: TGCAGCGAGTTCTCCGGGACGGGGGGAACTGAAGCTTTCTTT. The chain combines TRBV29-1 with TRBJ1-1; possible D gene TRBD1, 5 bases. Germline-derived CDR1 and CDR2 are SQVTM and ANQGSEA. Between the trimmed V and J ends, which lost 7 bases and 5 bases, there was a span of 20 bases. This CDR3 comprises 14 residues.

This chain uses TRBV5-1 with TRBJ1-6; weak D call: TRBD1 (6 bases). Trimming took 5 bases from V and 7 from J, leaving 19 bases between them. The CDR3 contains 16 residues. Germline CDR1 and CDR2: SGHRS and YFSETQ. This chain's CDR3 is CASRMLRGAVNSPLHF. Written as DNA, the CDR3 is TGCGCCAGCAGAATGCTACGGGGGGCAGTGAATTCACCCCTCCACTTT.

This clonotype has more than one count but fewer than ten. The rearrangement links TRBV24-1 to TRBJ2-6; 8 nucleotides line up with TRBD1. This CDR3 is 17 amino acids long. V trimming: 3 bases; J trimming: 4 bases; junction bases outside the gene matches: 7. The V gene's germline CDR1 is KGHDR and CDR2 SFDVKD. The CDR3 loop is CATSDTTGVKGANVLTF. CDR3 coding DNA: TGTGCCACCAGTGATACGACAGGGGTAAAGGGGGCCAACGTCCTGACTTTC.

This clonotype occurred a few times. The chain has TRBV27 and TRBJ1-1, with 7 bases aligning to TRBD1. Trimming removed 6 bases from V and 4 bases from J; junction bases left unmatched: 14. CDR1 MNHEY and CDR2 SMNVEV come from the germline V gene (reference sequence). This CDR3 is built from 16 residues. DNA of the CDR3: TGTGCCAGCAGGCATACAGGGGCAAAGTATCGCACTGAAGCTTTCTTT. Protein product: CASRHTGAKYRTEAFF.

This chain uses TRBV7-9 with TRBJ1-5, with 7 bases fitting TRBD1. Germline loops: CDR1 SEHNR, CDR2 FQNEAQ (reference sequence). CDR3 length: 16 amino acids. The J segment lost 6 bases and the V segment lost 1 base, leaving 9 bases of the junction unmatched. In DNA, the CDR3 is TGTGCCAGCAGCTTAGGGCAGGGGGTCGAACGTCAGCCCCAGCATTTT. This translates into CASSLGQGVERQPQHF.

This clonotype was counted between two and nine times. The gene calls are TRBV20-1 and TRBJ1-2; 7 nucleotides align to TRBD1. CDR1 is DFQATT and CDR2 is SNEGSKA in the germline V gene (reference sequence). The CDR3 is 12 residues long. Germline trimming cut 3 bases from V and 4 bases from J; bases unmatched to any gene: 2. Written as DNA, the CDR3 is TGCAGTGCTAGTGCAGGGGGCTATGGCTACACCTTC. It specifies CSASAGGYGYTF.

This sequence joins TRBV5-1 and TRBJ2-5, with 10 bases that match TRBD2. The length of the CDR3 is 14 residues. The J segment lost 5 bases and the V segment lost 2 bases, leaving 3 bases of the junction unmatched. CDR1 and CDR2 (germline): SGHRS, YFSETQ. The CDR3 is CASSFSGGIETQYF. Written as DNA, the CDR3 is TGCGCCAGCAGCTTTAGCGGGGGGATTGAGACCCAGTACTTC.

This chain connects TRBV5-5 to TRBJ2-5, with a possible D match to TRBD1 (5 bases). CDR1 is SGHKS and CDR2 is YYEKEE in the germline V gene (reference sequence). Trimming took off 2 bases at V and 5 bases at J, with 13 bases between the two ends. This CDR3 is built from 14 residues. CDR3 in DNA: TGTGCCAGCAGCTTCCAGGGTATCCGGGAGACCCAGTACTTC. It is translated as CASSFQGIRETQYF.

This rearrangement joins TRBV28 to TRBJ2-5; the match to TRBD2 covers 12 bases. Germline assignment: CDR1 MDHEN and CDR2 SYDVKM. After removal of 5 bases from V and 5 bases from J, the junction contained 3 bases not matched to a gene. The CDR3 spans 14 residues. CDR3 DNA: TGTGCCAGCAGTCTAGCGGGGGGGCACGAGACCCAGTACTTC. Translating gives CASSLAGGHETQYF.

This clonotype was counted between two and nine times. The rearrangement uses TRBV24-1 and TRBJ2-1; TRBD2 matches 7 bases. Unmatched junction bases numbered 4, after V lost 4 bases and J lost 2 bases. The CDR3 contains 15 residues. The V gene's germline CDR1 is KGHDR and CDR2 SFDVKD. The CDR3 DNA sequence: TGTGCCACCAGTGACCGGGACTACACCTACAATGAGCAGTTCTTC. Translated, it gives CATSDRDYTYNEQFF.

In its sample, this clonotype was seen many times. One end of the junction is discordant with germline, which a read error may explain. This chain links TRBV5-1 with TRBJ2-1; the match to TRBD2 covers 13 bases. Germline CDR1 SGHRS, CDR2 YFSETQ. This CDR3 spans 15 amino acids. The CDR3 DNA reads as TGTGCCAGCAGCTTGGGACTAGCGGGGTACAATGAGCAGTTCTTC. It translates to CASSLGLAGYNEQFF. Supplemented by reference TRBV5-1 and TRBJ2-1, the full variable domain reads KAGVTQTPRYLIKTRGQQVTLSCSPISGHRSVSWYQQTPGQGLQFLFEYFSETQRNKGNFPGRFSGRQFSNSRSEMNVSTLELGDSALYLCASSLGLAGYNEQFFGPGTRLTVL.